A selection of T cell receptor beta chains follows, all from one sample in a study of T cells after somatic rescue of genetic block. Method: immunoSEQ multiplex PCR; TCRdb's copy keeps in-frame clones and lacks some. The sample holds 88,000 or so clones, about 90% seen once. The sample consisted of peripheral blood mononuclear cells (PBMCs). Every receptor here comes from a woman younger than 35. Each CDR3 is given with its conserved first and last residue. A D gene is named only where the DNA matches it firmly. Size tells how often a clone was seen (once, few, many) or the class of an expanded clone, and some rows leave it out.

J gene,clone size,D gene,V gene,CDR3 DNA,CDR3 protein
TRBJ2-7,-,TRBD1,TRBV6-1,TGTGCCATATCCCCCCGACAGGGGGCGAGGGAGCAGTACTTC,CAISPRQGAREQYF
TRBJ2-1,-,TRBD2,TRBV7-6,TGTGCCAGCAGCCCCCGGACTAGCGGGCGAGTCGGGTCAGACAATGAGCAGTTCTTC,CASSPRTSGRVGSDNEQFF
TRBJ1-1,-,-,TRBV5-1,TGCGCCAGCAGCTTGGAGGTGGGGGGCACTGAAGCTTTCTTT,CASSLEVGGTEAFF
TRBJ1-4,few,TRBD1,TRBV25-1,TGTGCCAGCAGGCGAACAGGGGGCTGGGGTGAAAAACTGTTTTTT,CASRRTGGWGEKLFF
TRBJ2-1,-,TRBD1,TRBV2,TGTGCCAGCAGTGAAGCGCCGGACAGGGGCTACAATGAGCAGTTCTTC,CASSEAPDRGYNEQFF
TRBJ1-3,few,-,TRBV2,TGTGCCAGCAGGCGAGAAGGGGGAAACACCATATATTTT,CASRREGGNTIYF
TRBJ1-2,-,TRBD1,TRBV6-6,TGTGCCAGCAGTTACCCCGACACAGGGGGGCACTATGGCTACACCTTC,CASSYPDTGGHYGYTF
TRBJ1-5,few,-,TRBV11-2,TGTGCCAGCAGCGACTCAGGGAGACAGCCCCAGCATTTT,CASSDSGRQPQHF
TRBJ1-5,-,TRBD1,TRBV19,TGTGCCAGTAGTATAATGGGAGAGGGGGCTGGGAGCAATCAGCCCCAGCATTTT,CASSIMGEGAGSNQPQHF
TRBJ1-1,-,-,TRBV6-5,TGTGCCAGCTGGAGGGGGACCATGAACACTGAAGCTTTCTTT,CASWRGTMNTEAFF
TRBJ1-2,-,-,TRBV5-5,TGTGCCAGCAGCTTCGGTGGTCCGCAAAGTTTAAACTATGGCTACACCTTC,CASSFGGPQSLNYGYTF
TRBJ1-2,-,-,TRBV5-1,TGCGCCAGCAGCTTGGAGGGGTTTGGCTACACCTTC,CASSLEGFGYTF
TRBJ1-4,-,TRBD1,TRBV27,TGTGCCAGCAGCTCACAGGGGGGGGATGAAAAACTGTTTTTT,CASSSQGGDEKLFF
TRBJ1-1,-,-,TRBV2,TGTGCCAGCACCTTGAACACTGAAGCTTTCTTT,CASTLNTEAFF
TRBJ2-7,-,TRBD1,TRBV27,TGTGCCAGCGGGGGGATTGGACAGGGTTTGAACGAGCAGTACTTC,CASGGIGQGLNEQYF
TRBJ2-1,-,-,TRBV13,TGTGCCAGCAGTGCAGGGAGGAATGAGCAGTTCTTC,CASSAGRNEQFF
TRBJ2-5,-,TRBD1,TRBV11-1,TGTGCCAGCAGCTTAGGAAGTCGTTCAGGGACAGGGCATCAAGAGACCCAGTACTTC,CASSLGSRSGTGHQETQYF
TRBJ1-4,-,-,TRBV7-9,TGTGCCAGCAGCACGAGCGGGGCTGAGGAAAAACTGTTTTTT,CASSTSGAEEKLFF
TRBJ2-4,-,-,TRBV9,TGTGCCAGCAGCGGCGGGACGGCGCCCAAAAACATTCAGTACTTC,CASSGGTAPKNIQYF
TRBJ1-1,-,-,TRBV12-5,TGTGCTAGTGGGATCTCAGAGACTGAAGCTTTCTTT,CASGISETEAFF
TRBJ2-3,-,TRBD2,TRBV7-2,TGTGCCAGCAGCCCCGCCGGGACTAGCGGGAGAGATACGCAGTATTTT,CASSPAGTSGRDTQYF
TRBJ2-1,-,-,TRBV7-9,TGTGCCAGCAGCTTAGAAGGATTAGAGCAGTTCTTC,CASSLEGLEQFF
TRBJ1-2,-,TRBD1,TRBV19,TGTGCCAGTAGTATAGATCATCCAGGGGGCTCAATCTATGGCTACACCTTC,CASSIDHPGGSIYGYTF
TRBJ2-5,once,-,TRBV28,-,CASSFLAGAREETQYF
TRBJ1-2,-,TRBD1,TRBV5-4,TGTGCCAGCAGCTTGAGAGGGGGCGCGGGTGGCTACACCTTC,CASSLRGGAGGYTF
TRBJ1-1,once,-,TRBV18,TGTGCCAGCTCACCACCCAGCCAGAACACTGAAGCTTTCTTT,CASSPPSQNTEAFF
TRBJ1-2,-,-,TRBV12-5,TGTGCTAGTGGTTTGGGTCACTATGGCTACACCTTC,CASGLGHYGYTF
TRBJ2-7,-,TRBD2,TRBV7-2,TGTGCCAGCAGCTTCCAGCGGGAGGTCTCCTACGAGCAGTACTTC,CASSFQREVSYEQYF
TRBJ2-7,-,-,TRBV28,TGTGCCAGCAGTGACTACGAGCAGTACTTC,CASSDYEQYF
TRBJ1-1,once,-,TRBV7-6,TGTGCCAGCAGCCCAGCAGTAGGCAGGGTCGACACTGAAGCTTTCTTT,CASSPAVGRVDTEAFF
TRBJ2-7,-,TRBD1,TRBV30,TGTGCCTGGGAAGGGACAGGGTTGGGCGGCGAGCAGTACTTC,CAWEGTGLGGEQYF
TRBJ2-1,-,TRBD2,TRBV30,TGTGCCTGGAGTCGAGCCCCCTTAGCGGGAGGGCCGGGGCAGTTCTTC,CAWSRAPLAGGPGQFF
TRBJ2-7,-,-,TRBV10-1,TGCGCCAGCAGTGGGGGACATATTTACGAGCAGTACTTC,CASSGGHIYEQYF
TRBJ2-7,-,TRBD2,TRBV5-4,TGTGCCAGCAGCCAGGGGACTAGCGGGAACTACGAGCAGTACTTC,CASSQGTSGNYEQYF
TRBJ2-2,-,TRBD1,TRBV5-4,TGTGCCAGCAGCTTGGCCTCGACAGGGGCCGGGGAGCTGTTTTTT,CASSLASTGAGELFF
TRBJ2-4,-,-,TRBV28,TGTGCCAGCAGTAACCTAGGGGGGGCAGCCAAAAACATTCAGTACTTC,CASSNLGGAAKNIQYF